The 8 T cell receptor beta chains presented below share a single source sample, sequenced in a study of shared clonotypes between healthy human individuals (dated by TCRdb to about 2020). CD8 naive samples were obtained by positive selection for CCR7 among CD45RO-negative cells, yielding a CD45RA+CCR7+ population from which TemRA cells were excluded. The library was prepared using the immunoSEQ multiplex PCR assay. TCRdb stores this immuneACCESS table with in-frame sequences only. Part of the clones is absent; in the studies checked, under half of the shortfall reflects unresolved V genes, and no reason is known for the rest. Present in this sample are about 2.1 million clones, 93% of which were seen just once. The ten largest account for around 1.7% of the sample. Sample: naive CD8+ T cells from PBMCs. Taken with the paper, the label for cell subset or site translates to: CD45RA+CCR7+. All receptors come from a young man in good health. Some clones in this sample may be carry-over from other donors' samples.

The chain uses TRBV7-9 and TRBJ1-5; D is unclear. Trimming pared 5 bases from V and 1 base from J, leaving 9 bases between. Germline CDR1 SEHNR, CDR2 FQNEAQ (reference sequence). The CDR3 loop spans 14 amino acids. The CDR3 DNA follows: TGTGCCAGCAGCCGGCACGAGAGCAATCAGCCCCAGCATTTT. Protein sequence: CASSRHESNQPQHF.

V and J are TRBV13 and TRBJ1-2; D is undetermined. CDR3 length equals 16 residues. Trimming cost V 1 base and J 2 bases, with 14 bases left between them. Per the germline V gene, CDR1 is PRHDT and CDR2 is FYEKMQ (reference sequence). The CDR3 DNA is TGTGCCAGCAGCTTAGAGGCGGGGAGAGGCAACTATGGCTACACCTTC. Its translation: CASSLEAGRGNYGYTF.

A word on this clone: The sample holds other DNA sequences that translate to the same CDR3. This chain's CDR3 is CASSLLVGRETQYF. The DNA of the CDR3 is TGTGCCAGCAGTTTATTGGTGGGTCGAGAGACCCAGTACTTC. The V gene is TRBV28, the J gene TRBJ2-5; D is uncertain. The CDR3 length is 14 residues. The germline V and J ends were trimmed by 1 base and 4 bases, with 10 bases remaining between them. CDR1 and CDR2 (germline): MDHEN, SYDVKM.

J is TRBJ1-1 and V is TRBV9; D gene uncertain. V was trimmed by 0 bases and J by 3 bases, leaving 6 bases between them. CDR3 length: 13 amino acids. The germline V gene has CDR1 SGDLS and CDR2 YYNGEE. As DNA, the CDR3 is TGTGCCAGCAGCGTAGAGGCTTACACTGAAGCTTTCTTT. Protein sequence: CASSVEAYTEAFF.

This clone was observed once. The chain carries TRBV6-5 and TRBJ2-5, with 7 nucleotides matching TRBD1. The J call may be wrong; the DNA end is better matched by TRBJ2-7. Germline values: CDR1 MNHEY, CDR2 SVGAGI. This CDR3 region has 15 residues. DNA of the CDR3: TGTGCCAGCAGTAACGGACAGGTCGGCGCCTACGAGCAGTACTTC. Residues: CASSNGQVGAYEQYF.

The chain carries TRBV5-6 and TRBJ1-2; D gene unclear. Trimming took off 4 bases at V and 4 bases at J, with 11 bases between the two ends. This CDR3 contains 13 residues. Germline CDR1 reads SGHDT; CDR2 reads YYEEEE. CDR3 region: CASSTSLFYGYTF. CDR3 coding DNA: TGTGCCAGCAGCACCAGTTTATTCTATGGCTACACCTTC.

The rearrangement joins TRBV7-2 to TRBJ1-6; D gene unclear. This CDR3 has 14 residues. Germline-derived CDR1 and CDR2 are SGHTA and FQGNSA. Trimming removed 2 bases from V and 7 bases from J, with 9 bases in between. The CDR3 region has the DNA TGTGCCAGCAGCTTATTGAAGGGAAATTCACCCCTCCACTTT. This sequence encodes CASSLLKGNSPLHF.

This rearrangement joins TRBV25-1 to TRBJ1-3, with D possibly matching TRBD1 (5 bases). The CDR3 is 16 residues long. V dropped 4 bases and J dropped 0 bases, with 13 bases sitting between them. Germline CDR1 and CDR2: MGHDK and SYGVNS. CDR3 in amino acids: CASSGTGRISGNTIYF. DNA for the CDR3: TGTGCCAGCAGTGGAACAGGACGAATCTCTGGAAACACCATATATTTT.